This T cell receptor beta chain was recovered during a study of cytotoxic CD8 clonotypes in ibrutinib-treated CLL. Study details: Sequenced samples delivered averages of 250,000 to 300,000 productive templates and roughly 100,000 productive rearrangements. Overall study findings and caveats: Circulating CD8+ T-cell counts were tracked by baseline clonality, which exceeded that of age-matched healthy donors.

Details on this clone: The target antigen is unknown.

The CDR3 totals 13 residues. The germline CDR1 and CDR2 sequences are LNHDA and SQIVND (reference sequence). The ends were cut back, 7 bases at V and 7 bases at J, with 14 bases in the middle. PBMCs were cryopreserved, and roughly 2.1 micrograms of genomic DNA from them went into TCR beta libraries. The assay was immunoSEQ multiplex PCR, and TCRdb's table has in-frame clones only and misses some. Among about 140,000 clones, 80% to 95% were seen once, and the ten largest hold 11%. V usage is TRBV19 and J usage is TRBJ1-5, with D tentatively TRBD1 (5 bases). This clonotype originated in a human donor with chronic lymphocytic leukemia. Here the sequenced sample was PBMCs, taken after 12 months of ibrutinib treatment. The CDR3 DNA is TGTGCCAGTACGGCAGGGTTTGGGCAGCCCCAGCATTTT. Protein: CASTAGFGQPQHF.